This TCR beta chain appears in the sequencing data of a study of blood T cells in healthy people across ages. Whole-study findings and limits: Compared with aged donors, long-lived donors showed fewer expanded clones, suggesting selection. PBMCs went unsorted, and a conclusive naive versus antigen-experienced comparison was therefore prevented.

About this clonotype: Its antigen is as yet unknown. Mismatch with germline at one junction end may stem from a read error.

Ranging in age from about 6 to 100, the donors were healthy Caucasian individuals from Russia. Combining a sample-barcoded 5' primer with a J-beta primer mix, a second PCR ran for roughly 6 to 12 cycles. The authors tagged each cDNA molecule using a template-switch adaptor with 12 random nucleotides. TCRdb used MiXCR to reprocess the 5' RACE reads, holding one entry per CDR3 protein. The sample has about 1 million distinct CDR3 sequences, more than 35% seen once; the top ten hold approximately 17%. The specimen sequenced was blood. The receptor comes from a woman aged 55-69 years in good health.

In DNA, the CDR3 is TGTGCCAGCACCTTAGGGGGGACGTCGCACAATGAGCAGTACTTC. Translating gives CASTLGGTSHNEQYF. The chain uses TRBV7-2 and TRBJ2-7; D is perhaps TRBD1 or TRBD2 (6 bases each). This CDR3 spans 15 amino acids. The V gene's germline CDR1 is SGHTA and CDR2 FQGNSA.